These 2 T cell receptor beta chains share one sample of origin, sequenced in a study of blood T cell repertoires in COVID-19. TCRdb's copy holds only in-frame clones and misses some; the assay was immunoSEQ multiplex PCR. In the table there are roughly 250,000 clones, approximately 91% of which are singletons. The sequencing sample was made of peripheral blood. These receptors came from a woman aged 40 to 50 who had recovered from COVID-19.

In its sample, this clone was seen a few times. The chain has TRBV10-3 and TRBJ2-5; D is unresolved. V was shortened by 8 bases and J by 1 base, with 11 bases between the two germline ends. Germline CDR1 ENHRY, CDR2 SYGVKD. The CDR3 is 13 residues long. CDR3 DNA sequence: TGTGCCATCGGGCCTTCCGGCCAAGAGACCCAGTACTTC. It specifies CAIGPSGQETQYF.

This chain joins TRBV7-2 and TRBJ2-5; 8 positions agree with TRBD2. Trimming at V came to 1 base and at J to 1 base, leaving 14 bases not matched to a gene. Germline CDR1 and CDR2: SGHTA and FQGNSA. This CDR3 comprises 19 residues. The DNA for the CDR3 is TGTGCCAGCAGCTTAGTCCCTCAAGGGAGCGGGGGCACCCAAGAGACCCAGTACTTC. Translation gives CASSLVPQGSGGTQETQYF.